These 20 T cell receptor beta chains came from one sample sequenced in a study of blood T cell dynamics during melanoma immunotherapy. The time point was: pre-treatment baseline. Sequenced by immunoSEQ multiplex PCR; TCRdb stores in-frame clones only, minus some. Here the sample spans 9,500 or so clones, 88% being singletons. The starting material was blood, obtained from a patient treated with checkpoint blockade. These receptors came from a human donor with melanoma.

The chain employs TRBV7-8 and TRBJ1-1, with 7 bases aligning to TRBD1. This CDR3 is 17 amino acids long. Germline V gene sequence: CDR1 SGHVS, CDR2 FQNEAQ. The V gene end was trimmed by 4 bases and the J gene end by 0 bases; junction bases not matched to a gene: 11. CDR3 loop: CASSSQGGERMNTEAFF. Here the CDR3 DNA reads TGTGCCAGCAGCTCGCAGGGGGGGGAGCGCATGAACACTGAAGCTTTCTTT.

The J gene is TRBJ1-2, the V gene TRBV30; 10 bases line up with TRBD1. Germline lookup yields CDR1 GTSNPN and CDR2 SVGIG (reference sequence). V gave up 1 base and J gave up 4 bases; unmatched junction bases: 3. The CDR3 extends over 14 amino acids. For the CDR3, the DNA is TGTGCCTGGAGTGGACAGGGGGCGCGCTATGGCTACACCTTC. Amino acids: CAWSGQGARYGYTF.

This clone was detected only once. The rearrangement joins TRBV6-1 to TRBJ2-4, with 8 nucleotides matching TRBD2. The V segment lost 4 bases and the J segment 2 bases; nucleotides outside the gene matches: 10. This CDR3 has 17 residues. Per germline, CDR1 MNHNS and CDR2 SASEGT. CDR3 region: CASSGTAGAMTKNIQYF. The DNA of the CDR3 is TGTGCCAGCAGTGGCACAGCGGGGGCTATGACCAAAAACATTCAGTACTTC.

The chain is built from TRBV5-4 and TRBJ2-3; D ambiguous. Trimming took off 0 bases at V and 0 bases at J, with 17 bases between the two ends. Germline CDR1 and CDR2: SGHNT and YYREEE (reference sequence). The CDR3 length is 18 residues. The CDR3 nucleotides are TGTGCCAGCAGCTTGGCCGGCAGAACCTTGCATAGCACAGATACGCAGTATTTT. Translation: CASSLAGRTLHSTDTQYF.

The DNA of the CDR3 is TGCGCCAGCAGCGTTCGGACAGACACAGATACGCAGTATTTT. It specifies CASSVRTDTDTQYF. The chain is built from TRBV5-1 and TRBJ2-3; D is possibly TRBD1 (6 bases). The V and J ends lost 4 bases and 2 bases respectively, with 11 bases between them. This CDR3 is 14 amino acids long. Germline values: CDR1 SGHRS, CDR2 YFSETQ.

The V gene is TRBV29-1, the J gene TRBJ2-2; D is perhaps TRBD1 or TRBD2 (5 bases each). V was shortened by 7 bases and J by 0 bases, with 12 bases between the two germline ends. Germline CDR1 is SQVTM and CDR2 is ANQGSEA. This CDR3 has 14 amino acids. The CDR3 sequence is CSAGTAANTGELFF. The CDR3 bases are TGCAGCGCTGGGACGGCAGCGAACACCGGGGAGCTGTTTTTT.

The DNA for the CDR3 is TGTGCCAGCAGCCCCATTAGCGGGAGGGATACAGATACGCAGTATTTT. It translates to CASSPISGRDTDTQYF. This rearrangement joins TRBV11-3 to TRBJ2-3, with 11 bases that match TRBD2. V was clipped by 5 bases and J by 3 bases; unmatched bases: 7. The CDR3 sequence is 16 residues long. Germline CDR1 and CDR2: SGHNT and YENEEA.

The sample holds one count of this clone. V is TRBV2 and J is TRBJ1-5; 8 bases are a match to TRBD1. CDR3 length: 14 amino acids. J gave up 8 bases and V 5 bases, and 8 bases lay outside the gene matches. Germline CDR1 is SNHLY and CDR2 is FYNNEI. CDR3 coding DNA: TGTGCCAGCAGTCCGGGACAGGACACTGAGCCCCAGCATTTT. It yields the protein CASSPGQDTEPQHF. Variable domain in full (rest from reference TRBV2 and TRBJ1-5): EPEVTQTPSHQVTQMGQEVILRCVPISNHLYFYWYRQILGQKVEFLVSFYNNEISEKSEIFDDQFSVERPDGSNFTLKIRSTKLEDSAMYFCASSPGQDTEPQHFGDGTRLSIL.

The chain has TRBV5-1 and TRBJ1-1; TRBD1 aligns across 11 bases. The V and J ends lost 4 bases and 11 bases, in that order; junction bases with no gene match: 7. This CDR3 spans 13 amino acids. Germline V gene sequence: CDR1 SGHRS, CDR2 YFSETQ. The CDR3 reads CASSPGTGGGAFF. Written as DNA, the CDR3 is TGCGCCAGCAGCCCCGGGACAGGGGGTGGTGCTTTCTTT.

This clone has only a few counts. The rearrangement uses TRBV7-2 and TRBJ2-1, with TRBD2 matching 15 bases. J was trimmed by 5 bases and V by 1 base; bases with no gene match: 6. The germline V gene encodes CDR1 SGHTA and CDR2 FQGNSA. The CDR3 is made up of 18 amino acids. The CDR3 protein is CASSLEGTSGRYNNEQFF. CDR3 coding DNA: TGTGCCAGCAGCTTAGAGGGGACTAGCGGGAGGTATAACAATGAGCAGTTCTTC.

This rearrangement joins TRBV5-1 to TRBJ1-1, with 7 bases lining up with TRBD1. The CDR3 sequence is 13 residues long. The germline gives CDR1 SGHRS, CDR2 YFSETQ. V shed 2 bases and J 10 bases; nucleotides not matched to a gene: 8. This CDR3 is CASSFTGAPGAFF. The DNA for the CDR3 is TGCGCCAGCAGCTTTACAGGGGCTCCAGGAGCTTTCTTT.

This chain joins TRBV19 and TRBJ1-1, with D uncertain. The CDR3 is 14 amino acids. The germline V and J ends were trimmed by 6 bases and 4 bases, with 15 bases remaining between them. CDR1 is LNHDA and CDR2 is SQIVND in the germline V gene (reference sequence). CDR3 DNA sequence: TGTGCCAGTAGGAAGACAATGTTGGGCACTGAAGCTTTCTTT. The encoded protein is CASRKTMLGTEAFF.

The V and J genes are TRBV10-2 and TRBJ2-7, with 9 bases fitting TRBD2. V was pared by 2 bases and J by 9 bases, with 5 bases of the junction left unmatched. This CDR3 has 13 amino acids. Germline V gene sequence: CDR1 WSHSY, CDR2 SAAADI. The CDR3 DNA sequence: TGCGCCAGCAGTGAGGGCGGGGGGGTTACGCAGTACTTC. Its translation is CASSEGGGVTQYF.

The gene calls are TRBV4-1 and TRBJ2-1, with 9 bases identical to TRBD1. Germline V gene data show CDR1 as MGHRA and CDR2 as YSYEKL. The CDR3 has 16 amino acids. The V gene end was trimmed by 1 base and the J gene end by 2 bases; junction bases not matched to a gene: 3. Here the CDR3 reads CASSQGRQGAYNEQFF. The CDR3 DNA reads as TGCGCCAGCAGCCAAGGTCGACAGGGGGCCTACAATGAGCAGTTCTTC.

V usage is TRBV6-5 and J usage is TRBJ1-6; no clear D gene. The CDR3 sequence is 15 residues long. Trimming stripped 2 bases from V and 8 bases from J, with 13 bases between. Germline loops: CDR1 MNHEY, CDR2 SVGAGI. CDR3 bases: TGTGCCAGCAGTTACGGCAGGATTGGCGATTCACCCCTCCACTTT. Amino acids: CASSYGRIGDSPLHF.

The chain uses TRBV2 and TRBJ1-2, with 12 bases fitting TRBD1. Germline V gene lookup returns CDR1 SNHLY and CDR2 FYNNEI. Trimming cost V 9 bases and J 1 base; bases outside gene matches: 12. The CDR3 extends over 17 amino acids. DNA for the CDR3: TGTGCCAGGGGGGACAGGGGGCCCTTCTCTTTTAACTATGGCTACACCTTC. It encodes CARGDRGPFSFNYGYTF.

This chain connects TRBV15 to TRBJ2-5; D perhaps matches TRBD1 (5 bases). Trimming left V 1 base short and J 5 bases short, with 14 bases between. CDR1 is LNHNV, CDR2 YYDKDF, per germline (reference sequence). CDR3 length: 15 residues. The CDR3 nucleotides are TGTGCCACCAGCAGAGGCCAAGGGGATCCGGAGACCCAGTACTTC. This codes for CATSRGQGDPETQYF.

The chain uses TRBV29-1 and TRBJ2-1; perhaps D is TRBD1 or TRBD2 (5 bases each). Trimming removed 2 bases at V and 7 bases at J, with 15 bases between. This CDR3 spans 14 amino acids. Germline V lookup: CDR1 SQVTM, CDR2 ANQGSEA. In DNA form, the CDR3 reads TGCAGCGTTGAAAGGGCAGGGAGAACGAATGAGCAGTTCTTC. Amino acids: CSVERAGRTNEQFF.

V is TRBV7-9 and J is TRBJ2-1; D is unclear. Between the trimmed V and J ends, which lost 1 base and 2 bases, there was a span of 15 bases. Germline CDR1 is SEHNR and CDR2 is FQNEAQ (reference sequence). The CDR3 is made up of 17 amino acids. The CDR3 loop is CASSLESRQVTYNEQFF. CDR3 nucleotide sequence: TGTGCCAGCAGCTTAGAAAGTAGGCAGGTCACCTACAATGAGCAGTTCTTC.

The rearrangement uses TRBV4-1 and TRBJ1-3; D perhaps matches TRBD1 (5 bases). The CDR3 runs 15 residues. Germline loops: CDR1 MGHRA, CDR2 YSYEKL. Trimming took 4 bases from V and 1 from J, leaving 11 bases between them. Written as DNA, the CDR3 is TGCGCCAGCAGCCGGACTCAGGGATCTGGAAACACCATATATTTT. It translates to CASSRTQGSGNTIYF.